The 13 T cell receptor beta chains listed next were all sequenced from one sample in a study of T cell repertoires in cytomegalovirus infection. MiXCR, run by TCRdb on the reads, gives a single entry per CDR3 protein. The data show over 250,000 distinct CDR3 sequences, over 20% seen once. The specimen was PBMCs. The receptors come from a human donor in good health (CMV status not recorded). Some clones in this sample may be carry-over from other donors' samples.

This chain connects TRBV7-2 to TRBJ2-3, with 8 bases fitting TRBD2. This CDR3 region has 14 residues. Germline V gives CDR1 SGHTA, CDR2 FQGNSA. V shed 5 bases, J shed 4 bases, and the junction held 5 bases outside the gene matches. The CDR3: CASSQGRGADTQYF. In DNA, the CDR3 is TGTGCCAGCAGCCAGGGGCGGGGGGCAGATACGCAGTATTTT.

This clonotype was seen repeatedly, ten times or more. The rearrangement links TRBV7-2 to TRBJ2-3; D gene uncertain. Germline V gives CDR1 SGHTA, CDR2 FQGNSA. The ends were cut back, 3 bases at V and 6 bases at J, with 10 bases in the middle. This CDR3 has 13 residues. CDR3 sequence (DNA): TGTGCCAGCAGCTTCGGACCGACGGATACGCAGTATTTT. This codes for CASSFGPTDTQYF.

The V call is TRBV7-2, the J call TRBJ1-3; a weak D match, TRBD1 (5 bases). This CDR3 has 16 residues. CDR1 is SGHTA, CDR2 FQGNSA, per germline. With 5 bases removed from V and 0 bases from J, the gap between germline ends came to 14 bases. The CDR3 loop is CASSLMGPHSGNTIYF. CDR3 DNA: TGTGCCAGCAGCCTTATGGGACCGCACTCTGGAAACACCATATATTTT.

At least ten counts were recorded for this clonotype. The rearrangement uses TRBV7-2 and TRBJ2-3; 8 bases agree with TRBD1. Germline V gene sequence: CDR1 SGHTA, CDR2 FQGNSA. The ends lost 5 bases at V and 2 bases at J; junction bases unmatched: 3. The CDR3 has 14 residues. The CDR3 nucleotides are TGTGCCAGCAGCCCTCAGGGGGCCACAGATACGCAGTATTTT. It encodes CASSPQGATDTQYF.

The chain uses TRBV6-5 and TRBJ1-1; a weak D match, TRBD1 (5 bases). CDR3 length: 16 amino acids. V was clipped by 6 bases and J by 1 base, with 18 bases between them. Germline lookup yields CDR1 MNHEY and CDR2 SVGAGI. The CDR3 here is CASSRVTGAGNTEAFF. For the CDR3, the DNA is TGTGCCAGCAGCCGAGTAACCGGGGCAGGGAACACTGAAGCTTTCTTT.

Here the CDR3 reads CSARQRTATNEKLFF. The CDR3 DNA follows: TGCAGTGCTAGACAACGCACTGCAACTAATGAAAAACTGTTTTTT. This chain links TRBV20-1 with TRBJ1-4, with D uncertain. The length of the CDR3 is 15 residues. V gave up 2 bases and J gave up 0 bases, with 10 bases separating them. Germline V gene lookup returns CDR1 DFQATT and CDR2 SNEGSKA (reference sequence).

This clonotype has just one count. The chain joins TRBV29-1 to TRBJ2-7; D tentatively fits TRBD1 or TRBD2 (7 bases each). Trimming shortened V by 7 bases and J by 5 bases, and 24 bases separated the two germline ends. CDR1 is SQVTM and CDR2 is ANQGSEA in the germline V gene. CDR3 length: 15 amino acids. CDR3 DNA sequence: TGCAGCGCCGCCAGGGGGGGGGGGCCCCGGCACGAGCAGTACTTC. This gives the protein CSAARGGGPRHEQYF.

This clonotype was observed at least ten times. The chain combines TRBV7-3 with TRBJ1-2; no reliable D call. Trimming stripped 0 bases from V and 4 bases from J, with 15 bases between. The CDR3 is 16 amino acids. The germline CDR1 and CDR2 sequences are SGHTA and FQGTGA. The CDR3 is CASSLTYSAEGYGYTF. CDR3 coding DNA: TGTGCCAGCAGCTTAACATATAGCGCGGAGGGCTATGGCTACACCTTC.

In its sample, this clonotype was seen a few times. The chain couples TRBV6-1 to TRBJ2-3; TRBD1 is a possible D gene (5 bases). This CDR3 is 15 amino acids long. Trimming pared 5 bases from V and 0 bases from J, leaving 12 bases between. Germline V gene lookup returns CDR1 MNHNS and CDR2 SASEGT. The CDR3 region is CASSQQGASTDTQYF. The CDR3 bases are TGTGCCAGCAGTCAACAAGGGGCTAGCACAGATACGCAGTATTTT.

The sample holds one count of this clonotype. The chain is built from TRBV6-1 and TRBJ2-7; no clear D gene. Between the trimmed V and J ends, which lost 2 bases and 2 bases, there was a span of 7 bases. This CDR3 spans 13 amino acids. Germline V gene lookup returns CDR1 MNHNS and CDR2 SASEGT. CDR3 loop: CASSERAPYEQYV. CDR3 coding DNA: TGTGCCAGCAGTGAAAGAGCTCCCTACGAGCAGTACGTC.

The gene calls are TRBV30 and TRBJ1-1; D ambiguous. CDR1 is GTSNPN and CDR2 is SVGIG in the germline V gene (reference sequence). V lost 4 bases to trimming and J lost 2 bases, with 11 bases between them. This CDR3 comprises 13 residues. The CDR3 DNA is TGTGCCTGGATCTTTTCAGTAAACACTGAAGCTTTCTTT. Translated, it gives CAWIFSVNTEAFF.

The chain carries TRBV7-2 and TRBJ2-5; D gene ambiguous. Per the germline V gene, CDR1 is SGHTA and CDR2 is FQGNSA. The V gene lost 5 bases and the J gene lost 5 bases, with 15 bases spanning the gap. This CDR3 has 14 amino acids. Written as DNA, the CDR3 is TGTGCCAGCAGCCGTGGACGGCGTGGGGAGACCCAGTACTTC. This translates into CASSRGRRGETQYF.

This clonotype was counted many times. V is TRBV7-2 and J is TRBJ2-3, with D possibly matching TRBD1 (5 bases). Trimming cost V 2 bases and J 2 bases, with 8 bases left between them. Germline CDR1 SGHTA, CDR2 FQGNSA. This CDR3 comprises 14 residues. CDR3 in amino acids: CASSLSGYTDTQYF. The DNA of the CDR3 is TGTGCCAGCAGCTTATCAGGGTACACAGATACGCAGTATTTT. Supplemented by reference TRBV7-2 and TRBJ2-3, the full variable domain reads GAGVSQSPSNKVTEKGKDVELRCDPISGHTALYWYRQSLGQGLEFLIYFQGNSAPDKSGLPSDRFSAERTGGSVSTLTIQRTQQEDSAVYLCASSLSGYTDTQYFGPGTRLTVL.